The present T cell receptor (beta chain) was sequenced within a study of post-analysis software for immune sequencing data. With respect to this clonotype: Antigen unknown. At one of its ends the junction is not consistent with the germline gene, which may arise from a read error.

Unique molecular identifiers were present in the TCR beta cDNA libraries. TCRdb re-called the PCR reads with MiXCR, one entry per CDR3 protein. The sample yields about 760,000 distinct CDR3 sequences, approximately 30% seen once. Per the germline V gene, CDR1 is SQVTM and CDR2 is ANQGSEA. This CDR3 comprises 13 residues. Whole-study results and caveats: Patients had higher frequencies than controls of about five TRBV segments, including TRBV5-6, TRBV5-1 and TRBV20-1.

The V gene is TRBV29-1, the J gene TRBJ2-5; D is perhaps TRBD1 or TRBD2 (5 bases each). The sequence derives from a girl aged 10 to 17 with multiple sclerosis. The sequencing sample was made of blood. DNA for the CDR3: TGCAGCGTGGAAGGGGACCACCCCAATGAGCAGTACTTC. The encoded protein is CSVEGDHPNEQYF.